These T cell receptor beta chains were read from a single sample in a study of glioma-infiltrating T cells after dendritic cell vaccination. TCRdb keeps only in-frame clones here, not all; method: immunoSEQ multiplex PCR. Of about 94,000 clones in the sample, about 85% are singletons; the top ten hold 5.4%. The starting material was blood, obtained after dendritic cell vaccination. The source is a human donor with glioblastoma. Both conserved end residues are part of each CDR3. A D gene is named only where the DNA matches it firmly. The size of a clone is reported for some rows only, either as once, few or many, or as a class for expanded clones.

abundance	d_gene	v_gene	j_gene	CDR3nt	CDR3aa
NA	TRBD1	TRBV4-2	TRBJ1-1	TGTGCCAGCAGCCAAACGGACAGGGAAGCTTTCTTT	CASSQTDREAFF
NA	TRBD2	TRBV7-8	TRBJ2-3	TGTGCCAGCAGCTTAAAACTAGCGGGGGCCTATAGCACAGATACGCAGTATTTT	CASSLKLAGAYSTDTQYF
few	TRBD1	TRBV7-6	TRBJ2-7	TGTGCCAGCAGCTTGGGCCAGGGGGACGAGCAGTACTTC	CASSLGQGDEQYF
NA	NA	TRBV30	TRBJ1-4	TGTGCCTGGAGTCAAGGGACTAATAGTGAAAAACTGTTTTTT	CAWSQGTNSEKLFF
NA	NA	TRBV6-6	TRBJ2-7	TGTGCCAGCAGGGAACTAGAACCCTACGAGCAGTACTTC	CASRELEPYEQYF
NA	TRBD1	TRBV4-1	TRBJ2-3	TGCGCCAGCAGCCAAGAAGGGGACAGGGGAGATACGCAGTATTTT	CASSQEGDRGDTQYF
NA	TRBD1	TRBV6-5	TRBJ1-4	TGTGCCAGCAGGGCGACAGGGGGTGGCGAAAAACTGTTTTTT	CASRATGGGEKLFF
NA	TRBD1	TRBV2	TRBJ1-5	TGTGCCAGCAGTTTTTTAAACAGGGGCCATCAGCCCCAGCATTTT	CASSFLNRGHQPQHF
NA	NA	TRBV21-1	TRBJ2-2	TGTGCCAGCAGCAAAGGGGGGCTGGGAGACAGGAGAAACACCGGGGAGCTGTTTTTT	CASSKGGLGDRRNTGELFF
NA	TRBD1	TRBV19	TRBJ1-1	TGTGCCAGTAGCCGGACAGGGGCAGGAAACACTGAAGCTTTCTTT	CASSRTGAGNTEAFF
NA	NA	TRBV4-2	TRBJ2-5	TGTGCCAGCAGCCAAGAGGCAGTGAGGGAGACCCAGTACTTC	CASSQEAVRETQYF
once	TRBD1	TRBV18	TRBJ1-2	TGTGCCAGCTCACAGTATACGGGACAGGGGAGTGGCTACACCTTC	CASSQYTGQGSGYTF
NA	TRBD1	TRBV19	TRBJ2-3	TGTGCCAGTAGTATAGATCGACAGGGTGCAGATACGCAGTATTTT	CASSIDRQGADTQYF
NA	TRBD1	TRBV5-4	TRBJ1-6	TGTGCCAGCAGCCATAGGGACAGGGCGGGTTCACCCCTCCACTTT	CASSHRDRAGSPLHF
NA	TRBD1	TRBV6-5	TRBJ1-2	TGTGCCAGCAGTTTGGACAGGGTCGCTGGCTACACCTTC	CASSLDRVAGYTF
NA	NA	TRBV18	TRBJ1-1	TGTGCCAGCTCACCACAGGGGCAGGGGTACACTGAAGCTTTCTTT	CASSPQGQGYTEAFF
NA	TRBD2	TRBV30	TRBJ2-1	TGTGCCTGGACCGCTCCGGGGAGGGCCTACAATGAGCAGTTCTTC	CAWTAPGRAYNEQFF
NA	NA	TRBV7-9	TRBJ1-2	TGTGCCAGCAGCTTCGAGGGCTCGTTCCGGGAAACCACCTTC	CASSFEGSFRETTF
few	NA	TRBV28	TRBJ1-3	TGTGCCAGCAGTTTTGGCGGGGTTAAAACTGGAAACACCATATATTTT	CASSFGGVKTGNTIYF
once	TRBD2	TRBV5-1	TRBJ2-5	TGCGCCAGCAGCCTTCCTCGACTAGCGGGGGGCAAAGAGACCCAGTACTTC	CASSLPRLAGGKETQYF
NA	NA	TRBV27	TRBJ1-2	TGTGCCAGCCGGGGACACGGCCCAAACTATGGCTACACCTTC	CASRGHGPNYGYTF
NA	TRBD1	TRBV7-6	TRBJ1-1	TGTGCCAGCAGCTTAGCTACGCAGGGGGCGGCGAGCACTGAAGCTTTCTTT	CASSLATQGAASTEAFF
once	NA	TRBV9	TRBJ1-2	TGTGCCAGCAGCGCCAGGGTAAGGGGCTACACCTTC	CASSARVRGYTF
NA	NA	TRBV23-1	TRBJ1-1	TGCGCCAGAGGCGGACAGATGAACACTGAAGCTTTCTTT	CARGGQMNTEAFF
NA	NA	TRBV19	TRBJ2-7	TGTGCCAGTAGTATTAACAGGGAAACCTACGAGCAGTACTTC	CASSINRETYEQYF
NA	TRBD2	TRBV7-9	TRBJ2-3	TGTGCCAGCAGCTTAAGGGGAGGGGATACGCAGTATTTT	CASSLRGGDTQYF
NA	NA	TRBV2	TRBJ2-7	TGTGCCAGCAGTGAATACTCGACTAGTCCCTACGAGCAGTACTTC	CASSEYSTSPYEQYF
NA	NA	TRBV19	TRBJ2-1	TGTGCCAGTAGTATAGGTACGGGACTTGACAATGAGCAGTTCTTC	CASSIGTGLDNEQFF
NA	NA	TRBV28	TRBJ1-1	TGTGCCAGCAGTTATCTCGAACGAACTCGGGAGGCTTTCTTT	CASSYLERTREAFF
few	TRBD1	TRBV10-3	TRBJ2-2	TGTGCCATCAGTGGAAGTAGGGGACAGGGGCTGCCCGGGGAGCTGTTTTTT	CAISGSRGQGLPGELFF
NA	TRBD2	TRBV6-5	TRBJ2-7	TGTGCCAGCGGCTTAGCGGGGAGGGTCGAGCAGTACTTC	CASGLAGRVEQYF
NA	TRBD2	TRBV18	TRBJ2-3	TGTGCCAGCTCACCGCCAGGACTAGCGGGAGATCCAGATACGCAGTATTTT	CASSPPGLAGDPDTQYF
NA	NA	TRBV19	TRBJ1-1	TGTGCCAGTTGCATCCGGGGGGGCCTCGGCACTGAAGCTTTCTTT	CASCIRGGLGTEAFF
NA	NA	TRBV7-7	TRBJ2-3	TGTGCTAGCAGCTTTAGGACAACCACAGATACGCAGTATTTT	CASSFRTTTDTQYF
few	TRBD1	TRBV4-1	TRBJ2-3	TGCGCCAGCAGCCAAGACCCACCCCCCAGGGGGCCAGCAGATACGCAGTATTTT	CASSQDPPPRGPADTQYF
NA	NA	TRBV4-1	TRBJ2-4	TGCGCCAGCAGCCCCATACAGGCTCTACCGGCCAAAAACATTCAGTACTTC	CASSPIQALPAKNIQYF
NA	TRBD2	TRBV10-3	TRBJ2-7	TGTGCCATCAGGTTAGCGGGGGACCCCTACGAGCAGTACTTC	CAIRLAGDPYEQYF
NA	NA	TRBV1	TRBJ2-2	TGCACCAGCAGCCAAGGAGTTAGCGGGGGGGCCGGGGAGCTGTTTTTT	CTSSQGVSGGAGELFF
NA	NA	TRBV14	TRBJ1-4	TGTGCCAGCAGCCAAGGTCACAGGGTGGGGCCTAATGAAAAACTGTTTTTT	CASSQGHRVGPNEKLFF
NA	NA	TRBV5-1	TRBJ2-1	TGCGCCAGCAGCTCGACCCCAAAACAGGGCAATGAGCAGTTCTTC	CASSSTPKQGNEQFF
once	TRBD1	TRBV9	TRBJ1-6	TGTGCCAGCAGCGCGCATCAGGGACAGGGGGCAGTTTCACCCCTCCACTTT	CASSAHQGQGAVSPLHF
NA	NA	TRBV5-4	TRBJ1-1	TGTGCCAGCAGCTTGCATGGGGGGCGGGGGTTTGGTGAAGCTTTCTTT	CASSLHGGRGFGEAFF
once	TRBD1	TRBV20-1	TRBJ1-4	TGCAGTGCGTCCAGGGGGGCCGAGAAGTTTTTT	CSASRGAEKFF
few	NA	TRBV7-9	TRBJ1-2	TGTGCCAGCAGCTTACAAGCGCCGGGACACAACTATGGCTACACCTTC	CASSLQAPGHNYGYTF